This record concerns one T cell receptor (beta chain) sequence. V lost 6 bases, J lost 0 bases, and 17 bases lay in between. CDR1 and CDR2 from the germline V gene are LNHDA and SQIVND (reference sequence). This CDR3 has 16 amino acids. Only in-frame clones appear in the TCRdb table, and some are missing; sequencing was by immunoSEQ multiplex PCR. The repertoire has 150,000 to 200,000 clones, around 87% of them found once; the top ten carry 2% to 2.5%. This entry is derived from a study of blood T cell repertoires in COVID-19. Turning to the study itself: The United States, Italy and Spain provided the acute and convalescent COVID-19 samples.

Participants were placed into cohorts based on the clinical history they reported. This chain links TRBV19 with TRBJ1-1, with a tentative D call TRBD1 (5 bases). Sequenced input: PBMCs or T cells enriched from blood (not recorded which). The sequence was obtained from a woman aged 25 to 39 who had recovered from COVID-19. DNA of the CDR3: TGTGCCAGTAGCACCCCTGGGGCTCCGATGAACACTGAAGCTTTCTTT. This translates into CASSTPGAPMNTEAFF.